One sample yielded the 22 T cell receptor beta chains listed below, sequenced in a study of cytomegalovirus exposure and HLA in healthy donors. It was with 60 Vbeta and 13 Jbeta primers that the PCR ran. Measured with immunoSEQ multiplex PCR; TCRdb has only the in-frame clones, and not every one. The table lists over 55,000 clones, 80% of them singletons. The sequenced sample was PBMCs. All receptors come from a woman aged 25 to 39 in good health and CMV-seronegative.

Here the CDR3 reads CASSPTSKETQYF. Written as DNA, the CDR3 is TGTGCCAGCAGCCCGACTAGTAAGGAGACCCAGTACTTC. The chain uses TRBV11-2 and TRBJ2-5; perhaps TRBD2 as D (6 bases). Germline loops: CDR1 SGHAT, CDR2 FQNNGV. The CDR3 extends over 13 amino acids. With 5 bases removed from V and 5 bases from J, the gap between germline ends came to 12 bases.

V and J are TRBV28 and TRBJ1-2, with 9 positions matching TRBD1. There are 14 residues in the CDR3. Trimming cost V 6 bases and J 4 bases; bases outside gene matches: 6. Germline CDR1 MDHEN, CDR2 SYDVKM. As DNA, the CDR3 is TGTGCCAGCAGCCCGACAGGGGGTGGCTATGGCTACACCTTC. Translated: CASSPTGGGYGYTF.

The chain carries TRBV7-8 and TRBJ2-7; maybe TRBD1 (5 bases). V shed 3 bases and J shed 2 bases, with 11 bases lying between them. The length of the CDR3 is 14 residues. CDR1 and CDR2 (germline): SGHVS, FQNEAQ. This CDR3 reads CASSLWGQTYEQYF. CDR3 nucleotide sequence: TGTGCCAGCAGCTTGTGGGGCCAGACCTACGAGCAGTACTTC.

The V and J genes are TRBV15 and TRBJ2-1; tentative D call: TRBD1 (5 bases). Germline V CDR1 and CDR2: LNHNV, YYDKDF (reference sequence). The CDR3 sequence is 15 residues long. V shed 4 bases and J shed 6 bases, with 16 bases lying between them. The CDR3 DNA reads TGTGCCACCAGCACTGCCCCCGCAGGGCCCAATGAGCAGTTCTTC. It translates to CATSTAPAGPNEQFF.

The chain employs TRBV29-1 and TRBJ1-2, with D unclear. The V gene's germline CDR1 is SQVTM and CDR2 ANQGSEA. The CDR3 is 11 amino acids. The germline V and J ends were trimmed by 7 bases and 6 bases, with 12 bases remaining between them. CDR3 DNA: TGCAGCGCCTTGGACTCAGATGGCTACACCTTC. Translating it yields CSALDSDGYTF.

The CDR3: CAWSGDRGVTYNEQFF. DNA for the CDR3: TGTGCCTGGAGTGGAGACAGGGGAGTCACCTACAATGAGCAGTTCTTC. The chain is built from TRBV30 and TRBJ2-1; 8 nucleotides line up with TRBD1. The CDR3 is 16 residues long. Germline V lookup: CDR1 GTSNPN, CDR2 SVGIG (reference sequence). J was trimmed by 2 bases and V by 1 base; bases with no gene match: 7.

The chain links TRBV7-2 to TRBJ1-2; D may be TRBD1 (6 bases). Germline V lookup: CDR1 SGHTA, CDR2 FQGNSA. The CDR3 extends over 14 amino acids. Trimming took off 0 bases at V and 4 bases at J, with 9 bases between the two ends. DNA for the CDR3: TGTGCCAGCAGCTTAGCGGGGGCGCCCTATGGCTACACCTTC. Translated: CASSLAGAPYGYTF.

This clone was found once. The rearrangement joins TRBV5-4 to TRBJ2-6; D gene uncertain. Germline V gene lookup returns CDR1 SGHNT and CDR2 YYREEE (reference sequence). This CDR3 contains 16 residues. The V gene lost 0 bases and the J gene lost 0 bases, with 7 bases spanning the gap. The CDR3 loop reads CASSLVRSSGANVLTF. CDR3 DNA sequence: TGTGCCAGCAGCTTGGTTCGGAGCTCTGGGGCCAACGTCCTGACTTTC.

This chain links TRBV5-1 with TRBJ2-1, with 10 bases fitting TRBD2. The ends lost 4 bases at V and 7 bases at J; junction bases unmatched: 8. Per germline, CDR1 SGHRS and CDR2 YFSETQ. This CDR3 has 15 residues. The DNA of the CDR3 is TGCGCCAGCAGCCAAGGACTAGCGGACTGGAATGAGCAGTTCTTC. Encoded protein: CASSQGLADWNEQFF.

V and J are TRBV7-6 and TRBJ2-1; D gene uncertain. This CDR3 is 12 amino acids long. The V gene's germline CDR1 is SGHVS and CDR2 FNYEAQ. Trimming left V 4 bases short and J 9 bases short, with 10 bases between. The CDR3 DNA reads as TGTGCCAGCAGCTCGGAGATGCCTGAGCAGTTCTTC. Amino acid sequence: CASSSEMPEQFF.

This chain connects TRBV10-3 to TRBJ1-5, with 7 bases aligning to TRBD1. Germline V gene data show CDR1 as ENHRY and CDR2 as SYGVKD. The CDR3 runs to 13 residues. Unmatched junction bases numbered 4, after V lost 6 bases and J lost 5 bases. CDR3 bases: TGTGCCATCAGAGGGACAGACGATCAGCCCCAGCATTTT. It encodes CAIRGTDDQPQHF.

This chain links TRBV10-2 with TRBJ2-2, with TRBD2 matching 7 bases. V lost 6 bases and J lost 5; bases outside the gene matches: 6. Germline V gives CDR1 WSHSY, CDR2 SAAADI. The CDR3 has 14 amino acids. CDR3 nucleotides: TGCGCCAGCAGGTGGGGGGGTTCAACCGGGGAGCTGTTTTTT. Residues: CASRWGGSTGELFF.

V and J are TRBV6-5 and TRBJ2-1; 7 bases are shared with TRBD2. The CDR3 runs 15 residues. Germline V gene sequence: CDR1 MNHEY, CDR2 SVGAGI. Unmatched junction bases numbered 11, after V lost 10 bases and J lost 2 bases. Here the CDR3 reads CATRGRSGTYNEQFF. CDR3 sequence (DNA): TGTGCCACCCGCGGGAGAAGCGGCACCTACAATGAGCAGTTCTTC.

The chain joins TRBV4-1 to TRBJ1-2; 7 bases are shared with TRBD1. This CDR3 comprises 15 residues. J lost 0 bases, V lost 7 bases, and 8 bases had no gene match. Germline-derived CDR1 and CDR2 are MGHRA and YSYEKL. In DNA form, the CDR3 reads TGCGCCAGCACGATGTCCGGGACAGCTAACTATGGCTACACCTTC. It yields the protein CASTMSGTANYGYTF.

The count of this clone is one. The rearrangement uses TRBV2 and TRBJ1-6, with D maybe TRBD1 (5 bases). Germline CDR1 is SNHLY and CDR2 is FYNNEI. Trimming cost V 2 bases and J 9 bases, with 11 bases left between them. CDR3 size: 14 residues. The CDR3 here is CASSERQGFSPLHF. The CDR3 DNA reads as TGTGCCAGCAGTGAACGCCAGGGCTTTTCACCCCTCCACTTT.

The rearrangement links TRBV28 to TRBJ2-6, with 8 bases identical to TRBD1. The CDR3 is 18 amino acids. J gave up 0 bases and V 5 bases, and 9 bases lay outside the gene matches. The germline gives CDR1 MDHEN, CDR2 SYDVKM. The CDR3 protein is CASSTGQGGGSGANVLTF. CDR3 nucleotides: TGTGCCAGCAGTACAGGACAGGGTGGCGGCTCTGGGGCCAACGTCCTGACTTTC.

With regard to this clone: The germline gene is not matched at one end of the junction; a read error may be the cause. The chain couples TRBV5-1 to TRBJ2-1; D is possibly TRBD2 (5 bases). Germline values: CDR1 SGHRS, CDR2 YFSETQ. This CDR3 contains 14 residues. The CDR3 loop is CASSLGVLDNEQFF. The CDR3 nucleotides read TGCGCCAGCAGTTTGGGAGTCCTTGACAATGAGCAGTTCTTC.

The V and J genes are TRBV30 and TRBJ1-4, with TRBD1 as a possible D gene (5 bases). V lost 5 bases and J lost 8, with 15 bases in between. The germline V gene has CDR1 GTSNPN and CDR2 SVGIG (reference sequence). This CDR3 has 13 amino acids. CDR3 region: CAWRDGGIEKLFF. The CDR3 nucleotides are TGTGCCTGGCGGGACGGGGGGATAGAAAAACTGTTTTTT.

This clone was seen a few times. The chain employs TRBV6-5 and TRBJ1-2, with 7 positions matching TRBD1. The CDR3 runs to 14 residues. The junction had 6 bases not matched to a gene; V was cut back by 4 bases and J by 4 bases. Germline values: CDR1 MNHEY, CDR2 SVGAGI. Here the CDR3 reads CASSFDRAPYGYTF. CDR3 sequence (DNA): TGTGCCAGCAGTTTCGACAGGGCCCCCTATGGCTACACCTTC.

This rearrangement joins TRBV29-1 to TRBJ2-7; D remains unclear. This CDR3 contains 12 residues. Trimming removed 7 bases at V and 0 bases at J, with 10 bases between. CDR1 is SQVTM, CDR2 ANQGSEA, per germline. The CDR3, as DNA: TGCAGCGCCCGAACCAGCTCCTACGAGCAGTACTTC. Translating it yields CSARTSSYEQYF.

V usage is TRBV25-1 and J usage is TRBJ1-1; 9 bases map to TRBD1. Germline loops: CDR1 MGHDK, CDR2 SYGVNS. This CDR3 contains 14 residues. With V trimmed by 8 bases and J by 1 base, 5 bases remained unmatched. CDR3 DNA: TGTGCCAGCCGGGACAGGGCACGGAACACTGAAGCTTTCTTT. It encodes CASRDRARNTEAFF.

The CDR3 is CASSRTATYGYTF. The CDR3 nucleotides are TGTGCCAGCAGCCGGACAGCAACCTATGGCTACACCTTC. The V and J genes are TRBV6-5 and TRBJ1-2; possible D gene TRBD1, 6 bases. The CDR3 contains 13 residues. CDR1 MNHEY and CDR2 SVGAGI come from the germline V gene. Trimming pared 6 bases from V and 4 bases from J, leaving 12 bases between.